The entry below describes one TCR delta chain. This receptor's antigen is unknown. A read error likely explains this, since a far larger clone differs by one base. The same treatment, consisting of spiramycin and/or pyrimethamine plus sulfadiazine plus folinic acid, was given to mothers of infected and uninfected infants alike. Every infant, whether infected or uninfected, was delivered at term after more than 37 weeks of gestation. About 1 mL of blood was processed into PBMCs by Lymphoprep gradient centrifugation, then cryopreserved in liquid nitrogen and shipped to Belgium. After thawing, the PBMCs were labeled with Zombie NIR viability dye and stained with antibodies against CD3, TCR gammadelta, Vgamma9 and Vdelta2. Sorting of CD3+ TCRgammadelta+ T cells was performed on a FACSAria III, with a mean purity of roughly 98%. For each sample, RNA was extracted from approximately 9,200 sorted gammadelta T cells with the RNeasy Micro Kit. Each infant was born to a mother who had been enrolled with a primary T. gondii infection during pregnancy. Peripheral blood was collected from the infants at an outpatient microbiology and virology center in Pavia, Italy.

This sample is drawn from a study of Vγ9Vδ2 T cells in congenital toxoplasmosis (dated by TCRdb to 2020 to 2023). Regarding the complete study: Congenital toxoplasmosis was diagnosed using IgG, IgM and IgA serology, Western blot and an in-house interferon-gamma release assay. This study compared the CDR3 repertoires of the gamma and delta chains in sorted blood gammadelta T cells from congenitally T. gondii-infected infants versus uninfected infants. Repertoires were sequenced from infants at 2 months after birth and at 1 year of age. At 2 months, TCR sequencing included roughly five infected and around 10 uninfected infants, and at 1 year it included 3 infected and 4 uninfected infants. The paper's findings and limits, for the study overall: Both infected and uninfected infants showed high prevalence of a public TRGV9 clonotype. Germline-encoded fetal-type TRDV2 CDR3 sequences seemed more prevalent in infected than uninfected approximately 2-month-old infants, suggesting an in utero expansion footprint. Repertoire differences between infected and uninfected infants were less clearly seen at 1 year of age than at 2 months. Two months was the earliest age with enough suitable sample material for TCR repertoire analysis, so newborn repertoires were not sequenced. At 2 months, infected infants appeared to have fewer N additions in TRGV9 and TRDV2 CDR3s than uninfected infants, particularly in TRDV2-TRDJ1 sequences.

Inclusive of the bounding cysteine and phenylalanine, the CDR3 is 14 residues long. The retained sequence is limited to the CDR3, 42 bases, with the frame set at the first base. The germline V gene gives CDR1 as GEAIGNYY and CDR2 as EKD. cDNA was generated in one tube by template-switch reverse transcription with TRGC- and TRDC-specific primers, using SuperScript II. The TRGC primer was designed so that it would bind both of the constant genes TRGC1 and TRGC2. Amplification of TRG and TRD was done with the KAPA Real-Time Library Amplification Kit, and AMPure XP beads were used for purification between steps. Index PCR with the Nextera XT Index Kit was used to attach the Illumina sequencing adapters. An Illumina MiSeq with the V2 300 kit was used to sequence the TRG and TRD amplicons, producing 150 bp paired-end reads. The paper's processing steps were these. Read quality was checked with FastQC version 0.11.8 before further analysis. Reads were aligned to GenBank TRG or TRD reference genes, and CDR3 sequences were built with MiXCR version 3.0.3. MiXCR defaults were kept, except that TRDD gene segments were assembled using 3 rather than 5 consecutive nucleotides. N additions, CDR3 length, J segment length and clonotype sharing between samples were all calculated using VDJtools version 1.2.1. CDR3 sequences that were out of frame or contained stop codons were removed from the analysis. To look for overlap, the infant repertoires were checked against previously published Vgamma9Vdelta2 repertoires from fetal, cord blood and adult blood. The public reads were reprocessed by TCRdb using CATT, and rows of matching DNA were later combined. TCRdb assigned the V and J calls; the authors' analysis was not used. The sample table lists several hundred delta-chain clones, 45% to 65% of them with a count of one. The top ten hold roughly 27% of the sample.

This TCR was sampled from a child under 10 years old born to a mother with Toxoplasma gondii infection during pregnancy, either congenitally infected or uninfected (not recorded which). The J gene is uncalled and the V gene is TRDV2; TRDD3 was called by the table and not checked on the DNA. Material: gamma-delta T cells from blood. The sequenced DNA is TGTGCCTGTGACATACTGGGGGATACCGATAAACCCATCTTT. This yields the protein CACDILGDTDKPIF.